This TCR beta chain was captured by sequencing in a study of T cells in localized non-small cell lung cancer. Study-level findings and limits: An association was observed between higher blood T cell density and longer overall survival. Adjacent uninvolved lung tissue had the highest T cell clonality, exceeding tumor. Because only a single region of the tumor was sequenced, heterogeneity remains possible.

About this clone itself: Its specificity is unknown.

Here immunoSEQ multiplex PCR was the method, and the copy in TCRdb shows in-frame clones only, minus some. The profile shows about 52,000 clones, more than 80% of them singletons. The V gene lost 0 bases and the J gene lost 0 bases, with 4 bases spanning the gap. There are 14 residues in the CDR3. Germline CDR1 and CDR2: SGHDT and YYEEEE. The clonotype was recovered from a male donor at least 60 years old with stage III squamous cell lung carcinoma. Sequencing was performed on peripheral blood, taken before any cancer treatment. The V and J genes are TRBV5-6 and TRBJ1-5; no clear D. The CDR3 coding sequence is TGTGCCAGCAGCTTGGGTTATAGCAATCAGCCCCAGCATTTT. Protein sequence: CASSLGYSNQPQHF. The whole variable domain, remainder taken from reference TRBV5-6 and TRBJ1-5, is DAGVTQSPTHLIKTRGQQVTLRCSPKSGHDTVSWYQQALGQGPQFIFQYYEEEERQRGNFPDRFSGHQFPNYSSELNVNALLLGDSALYLCASSLGYSNQPQHFGDGTRLSIL.